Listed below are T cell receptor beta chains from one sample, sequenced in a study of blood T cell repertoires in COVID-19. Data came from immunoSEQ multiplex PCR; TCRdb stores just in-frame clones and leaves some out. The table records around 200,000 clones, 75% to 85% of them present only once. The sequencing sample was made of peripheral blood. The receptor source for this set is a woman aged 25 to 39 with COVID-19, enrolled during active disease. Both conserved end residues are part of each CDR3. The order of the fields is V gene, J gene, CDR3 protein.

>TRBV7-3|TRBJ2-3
CASSANRADTQYF
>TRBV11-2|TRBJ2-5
CASSLRRAGETQYF
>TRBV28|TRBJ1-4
CASSLPGTGREKLFF
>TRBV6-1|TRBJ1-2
CASSDGGNIYGYTF
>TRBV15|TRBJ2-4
CATSRAQGAKNIQYF
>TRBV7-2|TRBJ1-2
CASSLAQGVWGYTF
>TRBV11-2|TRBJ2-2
CASSLVTQYTGELFF
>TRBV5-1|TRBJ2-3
CASSLSGQTTDTQYF
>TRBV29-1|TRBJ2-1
CSVERRGVSNEQFF
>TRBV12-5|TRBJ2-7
CASGGGSLPFYEQYF
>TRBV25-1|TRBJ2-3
CASSVTGGGDTQYF
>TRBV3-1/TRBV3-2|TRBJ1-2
CASSPGYQGYGYTF
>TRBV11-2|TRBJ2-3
CASSVGGRGTDTQYF
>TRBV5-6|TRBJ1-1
CASSLGQLQWEAFF
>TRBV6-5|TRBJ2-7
CASSPGIQYEQYF
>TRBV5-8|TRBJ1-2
CASSWDTEIYGYTF
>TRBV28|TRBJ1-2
CASIGGAGSYGYTF
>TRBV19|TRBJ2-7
CASSTRGGRGSSYEQYF
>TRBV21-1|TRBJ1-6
CARTITGTEPYNSPLHF
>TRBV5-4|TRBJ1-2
CASSLTLGSGTGYTF
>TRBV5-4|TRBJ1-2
CASSLNRAGMTF
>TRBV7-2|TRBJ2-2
CASRFRGSGTGELFF